This T cell receptor beta chain was found in a study of CD8 T cells in Susac syndrome (dated by TCRdb to about 2019). Regarding the study in general: Repertoire sequencing was used to test whether CD8+ T cell activation and differentiation in Susac syndrome was antigen driven. The clonality of the CD8+ T cell repertoire was compared across approximately 11 healthy donors, around 14 Susac syndrome patients and about 16 multiple sclerosis patients.

General conclusions and limits of the study: The TCR sequencing and HLA analysis was acknowledged to have included a relatively small number of individuals.

The germline V gene (reference sequence) supplies CDR1 MNHEY and CDR2 SMNVEV. The CDR3, from cysteine to phenylalanine, totals 17 residues. The sequence is cut down to CDR3 DNA, 51 bases in frame from base 1. From V the trimming removes 7 bases and from J it removes 2 bases, while the gene matches leave 15 bases of the junction unaccounted for. Peripheral blood CD8+ and CD4+ T cells from healthy donors, Susac syndrome patients and multiple sclerosis patients were profiled by high-throughput TCR beta sequencing. The multiple sclerosis controls were treatment-naive patients who had stable or active relapsing-remitting disease and met the revised McDonald criteria. Bulk CD8+ and CD4+ T cells were purified by magnetic negative isolation, while CD8+ TEMRA cells were enriched using FACS. Blood was drawn into EDTA tubes, processed within 24 hours, and PBMCs were isolated by density gradient centrifugation. PBMCs intended for TCR sequencing were frozen in liquid nitrogen and were later thawed in a 37 degrees C water bath. A purity of at least 90% was achieved for sorted or isolated CD4+, CD8+ and CD8+ TEMRA cells.

RNA was extracted with the RNeasy kit and about 0.5 to 1 ug was reverse transcribed using random hexamers. TCR beta CDR3 regions were amplified with the immunoSEQ multiplex PCR assay covering 54 Vbeta and 13 Jbeta segments. PCR amplification bias was corrected by using a synthetic template baseline for primer optimization and computational correction. In the authors' own workflow: Reads were assigned to V, D and J genes according to IMGT and analyzed in immunoSEQ Analyzer, with only productive sequences retained. Clonality was computed as one minus Shannon entropy normalized by log2 of the number of productive unique sequences. For each patient and control, public and private clones were evaluated among the 100 most prevalent clones. Clones were defined as Susac-specific if absent from the healthy and MS cohorts, from 1052 published viral clones and from other ImmuneACCESS disease sequences. The public reads were reanalyzed by TCRdb: fastp trimming at Q25, MiXCR alignment, in-frame beta chains only. All rows with the same CDR3 protein become a single entry with the most common DNA and genes. The V and J calls follow TCRdb's processing rather than the paper's. In all, the sample holds 350,000 to 550,000 distinct CDR3 sequences, and approximately 85% of those were seen once. Of the sample, about 0.12% falls within the top ten clones.

As concerns this clonotype: No antigen is known for it. No quality values exist for individual bases; no much larger clone is one base distant.

The sample was CD8+ T cells from PBMCs. The chain uses TRBV27 and TRBJ2-7; TRBD2 fits 9 bases in the junction. This receptor was obtained from a human donor with multiple sclerosis. This receptor has the CDR3 CASNSWGGRALPYEQYF. The nucleotide sequence reads as follows: TGTGCCAGCAACTCCTGGGGCGGGAGGGCCCTCCCCTACGAGCAGTACTTC.